A single sample gave rise to the 25 T cell receptor beta chains below, sequenced in a study of T cells in Graves' hyperthyroidism and ophthalmopathy (dated by TCRdb to between 2019 and 2020). The protocol used for the library was multiplex PCR. TCRdb records Illumina HiSeq 2000 as the sequencer. Amplification of TCR beta CDR3 regions was carried out from RNA transcripts. The TCR CDR3 was subjected to a first round of RT-PCR using the HTBI primer set and the Qiagen OneStep RT-PCR kit. TCRdb applied fastp at Q25 and MiXCR to the public reads, then kept only in-frame beta chains. Merged by CDR3 protein, the rows form single entries marked with the most common genes and DNA. The sample yields just under 750,000 distinct CDR3 sequences; 30% to 40% were counted once. The ten top clones hold more than 25% of the sample. Input material: blood. Receptors originate from a woman between 40 and 55 years old with Graves' hyperthyroidism.

J is TRBJ1-1 and V is TRBV7-6; TRBD1 matches 9 bases. Germline values: CDR1 SGHVS, CDR2 FNYEAQ. The CDR3 length is 20 residues. The V segment lost 7 bases and the J segment 4 bases; nucleotides outside the gene matches: 25. CDR3 nucleotides: TGTGCCAGCATTCGTAGGGGACAGGGCTCCGTTGGAACAGGGCCCACTGAAGCTTTCTTT. Residues: CASIRRGQGSVGTGPTEAFF.

This clonotype was observed at least ten times. This chain links TRBV7-9 with TRBJ2-7; D is perhaps TRBD1 (5 bases). This CDR3 contains 13 residues. V lost 4 bases to trimming and J lost 10 bases, with 17 bases between them. Germline-derived CDR1 and CDR2 are SEHNR and FQNEAQ (reference sequence). CDR3 loop: CASSSKPGSSQYF. DNA of the CDR3: TGTGCCAGCAGCTCCAAACCAGGGTCCAGCCAGTACTTC.

About this clonotype itself: This may come from a read error, since a much larger clone is one base off. The J gene is TRBJ2-7, the V gene TRBV7-3, with 12 bases that match TRBD2. Germline V CDR1 and CDR2: SGHTA, FQGTGA. The CDR3 has 15 residues. The chain's CDR3 is CASSQRTSGIYELYF. Here the CDR3 DNA reads TGCGCCAGCAGCCAAAGGACTAGCGGGATCTACGAGCTGTACTTC. The full variable domain, in which reference TRBV7-3 and TRBJ2-7 provide the parts outside the CDR3, is GAGVSQTPSNKVTEKGKYVELRCDPISGHTALYWYRQSLGQGPEFLIYFQGTGAADDSGLPNDRFFAVRPEGSVSTLKIQRTERGDSAVYLCASSQRTSGIYELYFGPGTRLTVT.

In this sample, this clonotype turned up many times. This chain joins TRBV7-9 and TRBJ1-2, with unresolved D. The CDR3 extends over 12 amino acids. Trimming took off 7 bases at V and 6 bases at J, with 12 bases between the two ends. Germline values: CDR1 SEHNR, CDR2 FQNEAQ (reference sequence). CDR3 DNA: TGTGCCAGCACTGATGACGGCAATGGCTACACCTTC. Translation: CASTDDGNGYTF.

A few counts support this clonotype. The rearrangement uses TRBV4-1 and TRBJ2-2; D tentatively fits TRBD1 or TRBD2 (6 bases each). From germline, CDR1 is MGHRA and CDR2 YSYEKL. Trimming took 7 bases from V and 8 from J, leaving 11 bases between them. The CDR3 consists of 12 residues. DNA of the CDR3: TGCGCCAGCAAGGGGGGTATTGGGGAGCTGTTTTTT. Translated: CASKGGIGELFF.

This clonotype was seen only once. The chain uses TRBV27 and TRBJ1-1, with D tentatively TRBD1 (5 bases). Per germline, CDR1 MNHEY and CDR2 SMNVEV (reference sequence). Deletions cut 4 bases from V and 7 bases from J, with 16 bases between. CDR3 size: 14 residues. CDR3 in amino acids: CASSSGDGLSEAFF. CDR3 nucleotides: TGTGCCAGCAGTTCCGGGGACGGGTTAAGTGAAGCTTTCTTT.

The chain joins TRBV7-2 to TRBJ1-4; 9 bases line up with TRBD1. Germline V gives CDR1 SGHTA, CDR2 FQGNSA. The CDR3 has 16 residues. J gave up 0 bases and V 5 bases, and 4 bases lay outside the gene matches. The CDR3 DNA reads TGTGCCAGCAGCCAACGACAGGGGGCAACTAATGAAAAACTGTTTTTT. This translates into CASSQRQGATNEKLFF.

This clonotype was found many times. V usage is TRBV9 and J usage is TRBJ1-1; D perhaps matches TRBD1 (6 bases). This CDR3 is 16 amino acids long. The V gene lost 4 bases and the J gene lost 0 bases, with 16 bases spanning the gap. Germline values: CDR1 SGDLS, CDR2 YYNGEE. CDR3 sequence reads: CASSNRRGGLNTEAFF. CDR3 sequence (DNA): TGTGCCAGCAGCAACCGGAGAGGGGGATTGAACACTGAAGCTTTCTTT.

Points on this clonotype: Just one base apart from a much larger clone, this may be a read error. This sequence joins TRBV20-1 and TRBJ1-2; D perhaps matches TRBD1 (5 bases). Germline V gene data show CDR1 as DFQATT and CDR2 as SNEGSKA (reference sequence). V was cut by 3 bases and J by 6 bases, with 8 bases left in between. CDR3 length: 11 amino acids. CDR3 sequence reads: CSASEGDGYTF. The CDR3 DNA reads as TGCAGTGCTAGTGAAGGGGATGGCTACACCTTC.

This clonotype was picked up many times. The chain uses TRBV10-3 and TRBJ2-7; D may match TRBD1 or TRBD2 (5 bases each). V dropped 6 bases and J dropped 4 bases, with 13 bases sitting between them. This CDR3 is 13 amino acids long. Looked up from germline, CDR1 is ENHRY and CDR2 is SYGVKD. DNA of the CDR3: TGTGCCATCAGGAGGGACCCTTTGTACGAGCAGTACTTC. It is translated as CAIRRDPLYEQYF.

The table lists this clonotype with many counts. The rearrangement joins TRBV25-1 to TRBJ1-2; D perhaps matches TRBD1 (5 bases). Germline CDR1 reads MGHDK; CDR2 reads SYGVNS. The CDR3 totals 12 residues. V was cut by 1 base and J by 6 bases, with 6 bases left in between. The CDR3 reads CASSEWGDGYTF. CDR3 nucleotides: TGTGCCAGCAGTGAATGGGGGGATGGCTACACCTTC.

This clonotype was found many times. The chain combines TRBV5-6 with TRBJ1-6; D unresolved. V was clipped by 2 bases and J by 3 bases, with 12 bases between them. The CDR3 has 16 amino acids. The germline V gene has CDR1 SGHDT and CDR2 YYEEEE. CDR3 residues: CASSLTGVIYNSPLHF. The CDR3 DNA sequence: TGTGCCAGCAGCTTAACTGGAGTGATCTATAATTCACCCCTCCACTTT.

This clonotype was recorded at least ten times. The V call is TRBV7-9, the J call TRBJ1-2, with D possibly TRBD1 on 6 matching bases. CDR1 SEHNR and CDR2 FQNEAQ come from the germline V gene (reference sequence). V lost 5 bases and J 5 bases, leaving 21 bases between the germline ends. The CDR3 spans 16 residues. CDR3 region: CASSPFALTGRYGYTF. The DNA of the CDR3 is TGTGCCAGCAGCCCCTTTGCCCTTACAGGGCGGTATGGCTACACCTTC.

This clonotype was observed a single time. At one of its ends the junction is not consistent with the germline gene, which may arise from a read error. The chain recombines TRBV9 with TRBJ1-1; TRBD1 is a possible D gene (6 bases). The CDR3 consists of 18 residues. In germline, CDR1 is SGDLS, CDR2 YYNGEE. DNA for the CDR3: TGCGCCAGCAGCGCCGGGGGCAGGGAAACCCGTAGGGACACTGAAGCTTTCTTT. This translates into CASSAGGRETRRDTEAFF.

Ten or more counts support this clonotype. This chain links TRBV20-1 with TRBJ2-7; D possibly corresponds to TRBD2 (5 bases). This CDR3 has 15 residues. Trimming left V 2 bases short and J 1 base short, with 15 bases between. The germline V gene has CDR1 DFQATT and CDR2 SNEGSKA (reference sequence). The CDR3 DNA follows: TGCAGTGCTAGACGCCCAGCGGACCTTTCCTACGAGCAGTACTTC. It is translated as CSARRPADLSYEQYF.

About this clonotype: Mismatch with germline at one junction end may stem from a read error. The chain combines TRBV7-2 with TRBJ1-5, with D perhaps TRBD1 (5 bases). This CDR3 has 8 amino acids. Germline CDR1 SGHTA, CDR2 FQGNSA. CDR3 nucleotide sequence: TGTGCCAGCAGCTCCCAGGGTTGG. It encodes CASSSQGW.

This clonotype occurred many times. CDR3 coding DNA: TGCAGTGCTAGAGATCGTTGGGCGGGGGATGCTAATTCACCCCTCCACTTT. Residues: CSARDRWAGDANSPLHF. The rearrangement joins TRBV20-1 to TRBJ1-6; TRBD1 is a possible D gene (5 bases). Deletions cut 0 bases from V and 6 bases from J, with 18 bases between. Germline loops: CDR1 DFQATT, CDR2 SNEGSKA (reference sequence). This CDR3 spans 17 amino acids.

This chain links TRBV10-3 with TRBJ2-7, with D possibly TRBD1 on 6 matching bases. Per germline, CDR1 ENHRY and CDR2 SYGVKD. This CDR3 has 12 amino acids. V was shortened by 2 bases and J by 13 bases, with 15 bases between the two germline ends. As DNA, the CDR3 is TGTGCCATCAGTGAGGGTGGGGACACCTTTTACTTC. Protein sequence: CAISEGGDTFYF.

About this clonotype: The junction departs from germline at one end; a sequencing error may be responsible. The chain couples TRBV6-4 to TRBJ2-7; a possible D gene is TRBD1 (6 bases). Germline CDR1 MRHNA, CDR2 SNTAGT. This CDR3 contains 13 residues. The CDR3 spells CASTDRWSYEQYF. For the CDR3, the DNA is TGTGCCAGCACTGACAGGTGGTCCTACGAGCAGTACTTC.

This clonotype has only a few counts. V usage is TRBV9 and J usage is TRBJ2-5, with D possibly being TRBD1 (5 bases). The CDR3 has 14 amino acids. Deletions cut 4 bases from V and 2 bases from J, with 12 bases between. The germline V gene has CDR1 SGDLS and CDR2 YYNGEE. In nucleotides, the CDR3 is TGTGCCAGCAGCCCCCCCTACAGGCAAGAGACCCAGTACTTC. Residues: CASSPPYRQETQYF.

The chain has TRBV7-2 and TRBJ1-2, with 10 bases aligning to TRBD1. Germline V gene sequence: CDR1 SGHTA, CDR2 FQGNSA. The CDR3 consists of 18 residues. V lost 2 bases to trimming and J lost 6 bases; unmatched junction nucleotides: 15. In nucleotides, the CDR3 is TGTGCCAGCAGCTTATCGGGTTGGTGGGACAGGGGTGAGGATGGCTACACCTTC. This translates into CASSLSGWWDRGEDGYTF.

This clonotype came up many times. This rearrangement joins TRBV19 to TRBJ1-5; no firm D call. This CDR3 comprises 14 residues. The germline CDR1 and CDR2 sequences are LNHDA and SQIVND (reference sequence). Trimming cost V 5 bases and J 2 bases, with 10 bases left between them. CDR3 loop: CASSRTVGNQPQHF. The CDR3 nucleotides are TGTGCCAGTAGTCGGACGGTAGGCAATCAGCCCCAGCATTTT.

This clonotype showed up just a few times. The V gene is TRBV4-3, the J gene TRBJ2-5; D is perhaps TRBD2 (6 bases). The V gene lost 2 bases and the J gene lost 5 bases, with 12 bases spanning the gap. The CDR3 length is 14 residues. The germline V gene encodes CDR1 LGHNA and CDR2 YSLEER. The chain's CDR3 is CASSQTFGGETQYF. CDR3 bases: TGCGCCAGCAGCCAAACATTCGGGGGTGAGACCCAGTACTTC.

The table lists this clonotype with many counts. The V and J genes are TRBV5-6 and TRBJ1-2; 7 nucleotides agree with TRBD1. After removal of 3 bases from V and 3 bases from J, the junction contained 2 bases not matched to a gene. The CDR3 has 13 residues. Per germline, CDR1 SGHDT and CDR2 YYEEEE. CDR3 protein: CASSYRGYYGYTF. DNA for the CDR3: TGTGCCAGCAGCTACAGGGGATACTATGGCTACACCTTC.

In regard to this clonotype: An end of the junction differs from the germline gene, which may be a read error. This sequence joins TRBV10-3 and TRBJ1-4; D call uncertain. This CDR3 contains 15 residues. The germline gives CDR1 ENHRY, CDR2 SYGVKD. CDR3 coding DNA: TGTGCCAGCAGTGGCCGGATACCAACTAATGAAAAACTGTTTTTT. The encoded protein is CASSGRIPTNEKLFF.